Below are 30 T cell receptor beta chains sequenced from a single sample in a study of blood T cell repertoires in COVID-19. Clones were read by immunoSEQ multiplex PCR, and TCRdb kept only the in-frame ones, dropping some. The sample carries about 200,000 clones, 65% to 90% recorded once. Sequenced sample: peripheral blood. The receptors derive from a human donor in a cohort sampled during active COVID-19.

This chain uses TRBV28 with TRBJ2-7; D perhaps matches TRBD1 (5 bases). The germline gives CDR1 MDHEN, CDR2 SYDVKM. The CDR3 totals 12 residues. Trimming stripped 7 bases from V and 4 bases from J, with 11 bases between. This CDR3 is CASTYQGYEQYF. The CDR3 DNA reads as TGTGCCAGCACCTATCAGGGTTACGAGCAGTACTTC.

The J gene is TRBJ1-1, the V gene TRBV5-6; D perhaps matches TRBD1 (6 bases). The CDR3 consists of 15 residues. V lost 2 bases and J lost 2, with 13 bases in between. Per the germline V gene, CDR1 is SGHDT and CDR2 is YYEEEE. Written as DNA, the CDR3 is TGTGCCAGCAGCTTAAAACAGGGACAAAACACTGAAGCTTTCTTT. This encodes CASSLKQGQNTEAFF.

CDR3 coding DNA: TGTGCCAGCAGGCCCGGGACAGCAAATCAGCCCCAGCATTTT. Amino acid sequence: CASRPGTANQPQHF. V gene TRBV28 combines with J gene TRBJ1-5, with 7 positions matching TRBD1. The CDR3 consists of 14 residues. CDR1 and CDR2 (germline): MDHEN, SYDVKM. The trim removed 6 bases at V and 4 bases at J, leaving 6 bases unmatched.

This clone appeared once. The rearrangement links TRBV18 to TRBJ1-5, with a tentative D call TRBD1 (5 bases). This CDR3 is built from 13 residues. In germline, CDR1 is KGHSH, CDR2 LQKENI. Trimming removed 6 bases from V and 1 base from J, with 7 bases in between. CDR3 coding DNA: TGTGCCAGCTCTGGGGGGAGCAATCAGCCCCAGCATTTT. Its protein is CASSGGSNQPQHF. Variable domain in full (rest from reference TRBV18 and TRBJ1-5): NAGVMQNPRHLVRRRGQEARLRCSPMKGHSHVYWYRQLPEEGLKFMVYLQKENIIDESGMPKERFSAEFPKEGPSILRIQQVVRGDSAAYFCASSGGSNQPQHFGDGTRLSIL.

The J gene is TRBJ2-1, the V gene TRBV3-1 (or the pseudogene TRBV3-2); the match to TRBD1 covers 8 bases. Germline trimming cut 4 bases from V and 6 bases from J; bases unmatched to any gene: 11. The CDR3 is 16 amino acids. Germline CDR1 LGHDT, CDR2 YNNKEL (reference sequence). CDR3 nucleotides: TGTGCCAGCAGCCGTCAGGGGGCGGCTACGGGCAATGAGCAGTTCTTC. This translates into CASSRQGAATGNEQFF.

Ten or more counts support this clone. The V gene is TRBV15, the J gene TRBJ2-2; perhaps TRBD2 as D (5 bases). The CDR3 has 16 residues. In germline, CDR1 is LNHNV, CDR2 YYDKDF (reference sequence). V shed 1 base and J shed 0 bases, with 9 bases lying between them. The CDR3 sequence is CATSRVPGTNTGELFF. CDR3 DNA sequence: TGTGCCACCAGCAGAGTCCCGGGAACGAACACCGGGGAGCTGTTTTTT.

The chain combines TRBV5-1 with TRBJ2-1; 7 bases match TRBD1. Germline loops: CDR1 SGHRS, CDR2 YFSETQ. V gave up 0 bases and J gave up 5 bases; unmatched junction bases: 8. This CDR3 has 16 amino acids. CDR3 DNA sequence: TGCGCCAGCAGCTTGGCCCCGGGACAGCCTGACAATGAGCAGTTCTTC. It specifies CASSLAPGQPDNEQFF.

The rearrangement joins TRBV28 to TRBJ2-5, with a weak D call TRBD1 (5 bases). The CDR3 runs 15 residues. Germline-derived CDR1 and CDR2 are MDHEN and SYDVKM. V gave up 0 bases and J gave up 1 base, with 9 bases separating them. This CDR3 reads CASSLWAGRQETQYF. The DNA of the CDR3 is TGTGCCAGCAGTTTATGGGCAGGGCGCCAAGAGACCCAGTACTTC.

This sequence joins TRBV10-3 and TRBJ1-5; maybe TRBD1 (5 bases). Deletions cut 10 bases from V and 7 bases from J, with 17 bases between. The CDR3 extends over 13 amino acids. The germline V gene has CDR1 ENHRY and CDR2 SYGVKD. DNA of the CDR3: TGTGCCACCGCAGGGAATGAAGGACAGCCCCAGCATTTT. Protein: CATAGNEGQPQHF.

This chain uses TRBV14 with TRBJ2-4, with 7 bases fitting TRBD2. V lost 4 bases to trimming and J lost 6 bases; unmatched junction nucleotides: 15. The CDR3 has 17 amino acids. Per the germline V gene, CDR1 is SGHDN and CDR2 is FVKESK. The CDR3 DNA is TGTGCCAGCAGCCGCGACCGTGAGGCGGGAGTAGGAAACATTCAGTACTTC. Translating it yields CASSRDREAGVGNIQYF.

V gene TRBV18 combines with J gene TRBJ1-1; 9 nucleotides line up with TRBD1. V was pared by 4 bases and J by 5 bases, with 2 bases of the junction left unmatched. Germline lookup yields CDR1 KGHSH and CDR2 LQKENI. This CDR3 has 13 residues. The CDR3 is CASSHDRGTEAFF. The CDR3 nucleotides read TGTGCCAGCTCACACGACAGGGGGACTGAAGCTTTCTTT.

Comment on this clone: The sample carries other DNA sequences with the same CDR3. The V gene is TRBV27, the J gene TRBJ2-7; 7 positions agree with TRBD1. The CDR3 sequence is 13 residues long. CDR1 is MNHEY, CDR2 SMNVEV, per germline (reference sequence). V dropped 6 bases and J dropped 2; count of bases not matched to a gene: 4. CDR3 sequence reads: CASSLDRTYEQYF. CDR3 DNA: TGTGCCAGCAGCTTGGACAGGACCTACGAGCAGTACTTC.

The chain joins TRBV10-2 to TRBJ2-7; maybe TRBD2 (5 bases). V was trimmed by 7 bases and J by 3 bases, leaving 13 bases between them. CDR3 length: 13 residues. CDR1 is WSHSY and CDR2 is SAAADI in the germline V gene. Written as DNA, the CDR3 is TGCGCCAGCAACCAGCGGTTCTACTACGAGCAGTACTTC. It codes for CASNQRFYYEQYF.

V and J are TRBV7-9 and TRBJ2-5, with 10 bases lining up with TRBD2. The CDR3 has 16 amino acids. With V trimmed by 2 bases and J by 3 bases, 6 bases remained unmatched. Germline CDR1 SEHNR, CDR2 FQNEAQ (reference sequence). The DNA of the CDR3 is TGTGCCAGCAGCTTATCGAGCGGGAGGGCCAAAGAGACCCAGTACTTC. It is translated as CASSLSSGRAKETQYF.

A single count supports this clone. This chain uses TRBV14 with TRBJ1-4; 8 positions match TRBD1. The CDR3 sequence is 14 residues long. V lost 3 bases and J lost 5; bases outside the gene matches: 2. Per the germline V gene, CDR1 is SGHDN and CDR2 is FVKESK. The CDR3 sequence is CASSHRDRNEKLFF. The CDR3 nucleotides are TGTGCCAGCAGCCACCGGGACAGGAATGAAAAACTGTTTTTT.

This chain uses TRBV7-9 with TRBJ2-2, with 12 bases identical to TRBD2. Germline V lookup: CDR1 SEHNR, CDR2 FQNEAQ (reference sequence). CDR3 length: 19 amino acids. V was pared by 2 bases and J by 5 bases, with 12 bases of the junction left unmatched. In nucleotides, the CDR3 is TGTGCCAGCAGCTTATCCCCCTCCGGACTAGCGGGAAAAACCGGGGAGCTGTTTTTT. Its translation is CASSLSPSGLAGKTGELFF. Complete variable domain (other parts from reference TRBV7-9 and TRBJ2-2): DTGVSQNPRHKITKRGQNVTFRCDPISEHNRLYWYRQTLGQGPEFLTYFQNEAQLEKSRLLSDRFSAERPKGSFSTLEIQRTEQGDSAMYLCASSLSPSGLAGKTGELFFGEGSRLTVL.

The V gene is TRBV6-6, the J gene TRBJ2-7; 11 bases match TRBD2. This CDR3 spans 16 amino acids. CDR1 and CDR2 from the germline V gene are MNHNY and SVGAGI (reference sequence). The junction had 7 bases not matched to a gene; V was cut back by 6 bases and J by 0 bases. CDR3 nucleotide sequence: TGTGCCAGCAGGGACTATGGGACTAGCGGCTCCTACGAGCAGTACTTC. Translated: CASRDYGTSGSYEQYF.

The V call is TRBV6-5, the J call TRBJ2-5; 9 bases are a match to TRBD2. J gave up 7 bases and V 5 bases, and 8 bases lay outside the gene matches. From germline, CDR1 is MNHEY and CDR2 SVGAGI. CDR3 length: 14 residues. The CDR3 is CASSISGSAGTQYF. Here the CDR3 DNA reads TGTGCCAGCAGTATTAGCGGGAGCGCCGGGACCCAGTACTTC.

The J gene is TRBJ2-2, the V gene TRBV15; maybe TRBD1 (6 bases). CDR1 and CDR2 (germline): LNHNV, YYDKDF (reference sequence). Trimming took off 1 base at V and 7 bases at J, with 13 bases between the two ends. The CDR3 spans 15 residues. The CDR3 reads CATSRGRQDRGELFF. The CDR3 DNA is TGTGCCACCAGCAGAGGGAGACAGGACCGCGGGGAGCTGTTTTTT.

The chain carries TRBV4-1 and TRBJ2-7; 10 bases are a match to TRBD2. The CDR3 is made up of 15 amino acids. Germline-derived CDR1 and CDR2 are MGHRA and YSYEKL. Germline trimming cut 1 base from V and 5 bases from J; bases unmatched to any gene: 5. The chain's CDR3 is CASSQGNSGRNEQYF. CDR3 sequence (DNA): TGCGCCAGCAGCCAAGGGAATAGCGGGAGGAACGAGCAGTACTTC.

With respect to this clone: Distinct nucleotide sequences in the sample also encode this CDR3. The chain is built from TRBV19 and TRBJ2-7; D perhaps matches TRBD2 (6 bases). Trimming shortened V by 3 bases and J by 0 bases, and 9 bases separated the two germline ends. CDR3 size: 14 residues. Germline V CDR1 and CDR2: LNHDA, SQIVND (reference sequence). CDR3 DNA: TGTGCCAGTAGTATCGGAGGGTCCTCCTACGAGCAGTACTTC. It encodes CASSIGGSSYEQYF.

The CDR3 DNA sequence: TGTGCCAGCAGTTTCGCCGGACAGCCTGAAGCTTTCTTT. It yields the protein CASSFAGQPEAFF. The genes are TRBV6-5 and TRBJ1-1; a weak D match, TRBD1 (6 bases). Trimming stripped 4 bases from V and 6 bases from J, with 12 bases between. There are 13 residues in the CDR3. The V gene's germline CDR1 is MNHEY and CDR2 SVGAGI.

The rearrangement links TRBV6-5 to TRBJ1-1, with D perhaps matching TRBD1 (5 bases). The CDR3 totals 14 residues. The germline gives CDR1 MNHEY, CDR2 SVGAGI. Deletions cut 8 bases from V and 3 bases from J, with 16 bases between. The DNA for the CDR3 is TGTGCCAGCGCGGCGGAGGGGCCGGACACTGAAGCTTTCTTT. Its protein is CASAAEGPDTEAFF.

This rearrangement joins TRBV28 to TRBJ2-1; weak D call: TRBD2 (6 bases). Germline V gene lookup returns CDR1 MDHEN and CDR2 SYDVKM. The CDR3 is 14 residues long. Trimming shortened V by 9 bases and J by 4 bases, and 16 bases separated the two germline ends. In DNA, the CDR3 is TGTGCCAGTACTACGGGACTGAGATACAATGAGCAGTTCTTC. This codes for CASTTGLRYNEQFF.

The gene calls are TRBV5-1 and TRBJ1-5, with unresolved D. Germline loops: CDR1 SGHRS, CDR2 YFSETQ. V gave up 1 base and J gave up 4 bases, with 9 bases separating them. CDR3 length: 14 amino acids. CDR3 residues: CASSLLPENQPQHF. For the CDR3, the DNA is TGCGCCAGCAGCTTGTTGCCAGAAAATCAGCCCCAGCATTTT.

This clone appeared many times. The chain combines TRBV7-8 with TRBJ1-1; 9 positions match TRBD1. CDR3 length equals 14 residues. Per germline, CDR1 SGHVS and CDR2 FQNEAQ. The J segment lost 4 bases and the V segment lost 1 base, leaving 1 base of the junction unmatched. The CDR3 region is CASSLGGQGTEAFF. The DNA for the CDR3 is TGTGCCAGCAGCTTAGGGGGACAGGGCACTGAAGCTTTCTTT.

The chain has TRBV2 and TRBJ2-5, with 7 bases lining up with TRBD1. This CDR3 spans 14 amino acids. With V trimmed by 7 bases and J by 0 bases, 5 bases remained unmatched. Germline CDR1 is SNHLY and CDR2 is FYNNEI. CDR3 residues: CASTRTGDQETQYF. CDR3 nucleotide sequence: TGTGCCAGCACCCGAACAGGGGACCAAGAGACCCAGTACTTC.

This clone was observed a single time. The chain is built from TRBV4-1 and TRBJ2-7, with 12 bases fitting TRBD2. Germline V gene data show CDR1 as MGHRA and CDR2 as YSYEKL. The CDR3 is made up of 18 amino acids. V shed 2 bases and J 4 bases; nucleotides not matched to a gene: 12. The CDR3 DNA reads as TGCGCCAGCAGCCAACGCTCAATTTTGGGACTAGCGGGTTACGAGCAGTACTTC. Encoded protein: CASSQRSILGLAGYEQYF.

The J gene is TRBJ1-1, the V gene TRBV5-6; TRBD1 is a possible D gene (6 bases). Germline values: CDR1 SGHDT, CDR2 YYEEEE. V was cut by 2 bases and J by 7 bases, with 12 bases left in between. The CDR3 is made up of 13 amino acids. CDR3 nucleotide sequence: TGTGCCAGCAGCTTCCCGACAGGACTTGAAGCTTTCTTT. Translating it yields CASSFPTGLEAFF.

The V and J genes are TRBV28 and TRBJ1-5; tentatively, D is TRBD1 (6 bases). There are 15 residues in the CDR3. Between the trimmed V and J ends, which lost 3 bases and 4 bases, there was a span of 13 bases. CDR1 is MDHEN and CDR2 is SYDVKM in the germline V gene. The CDR3 nucleotides are TGTGCCAGCAGTTTGTCCAGGGGTGGGAATCAGCCCCAGCATTTT. Translation: CASSLSRGGNQPQHF.